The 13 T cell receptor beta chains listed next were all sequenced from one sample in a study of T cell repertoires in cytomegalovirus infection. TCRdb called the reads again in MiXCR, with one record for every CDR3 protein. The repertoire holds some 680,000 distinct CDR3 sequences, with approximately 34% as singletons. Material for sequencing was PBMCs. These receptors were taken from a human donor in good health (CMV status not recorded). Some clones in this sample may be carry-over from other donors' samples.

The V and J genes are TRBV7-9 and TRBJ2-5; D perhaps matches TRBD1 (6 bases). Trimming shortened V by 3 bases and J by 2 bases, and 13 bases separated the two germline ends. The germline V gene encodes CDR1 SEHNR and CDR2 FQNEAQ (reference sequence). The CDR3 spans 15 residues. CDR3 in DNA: TGTGCCAGCAGCTTCCGGGACACTAATCAAGAGACCCAGTACTTC. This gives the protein CASSFRDTNQETQYF.

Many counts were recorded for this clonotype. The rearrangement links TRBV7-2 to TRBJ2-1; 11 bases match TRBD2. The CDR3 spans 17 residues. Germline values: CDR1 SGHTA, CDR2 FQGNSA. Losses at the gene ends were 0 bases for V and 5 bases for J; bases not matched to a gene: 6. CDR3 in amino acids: CASSLAASGGPNNEQFF. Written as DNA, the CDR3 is TGTGCCAGCAGCTTAGCGGCTAGCGGGGGGCCTAACAATGAGCAGTTCTTC.

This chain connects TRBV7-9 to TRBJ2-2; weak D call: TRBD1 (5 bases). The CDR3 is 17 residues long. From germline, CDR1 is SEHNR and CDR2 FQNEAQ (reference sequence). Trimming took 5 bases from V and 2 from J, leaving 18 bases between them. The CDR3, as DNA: TGTGCCAGCAGCCCGAATTGGGGCGGAGCTAACACCGGGGAGCTGTTTTTT. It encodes CASSPNWGGANTGELFF.

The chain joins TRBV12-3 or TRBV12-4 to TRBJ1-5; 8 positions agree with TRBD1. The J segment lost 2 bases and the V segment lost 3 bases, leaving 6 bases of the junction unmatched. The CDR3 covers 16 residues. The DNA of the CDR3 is TGTGCCAGCAGTTTTTGGCAGACAGGGGGCAATCAGCCCCAGCATTTT. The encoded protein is CASSFWQTGGNQPQHF.

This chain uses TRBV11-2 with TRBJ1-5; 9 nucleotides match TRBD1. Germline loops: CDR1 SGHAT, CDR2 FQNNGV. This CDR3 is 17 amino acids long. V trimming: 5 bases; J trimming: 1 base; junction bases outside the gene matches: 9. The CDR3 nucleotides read TGTGCCAGCAGCGGGGGACAGGGACAGATCAGCAATCAGCCCCAGCATTTT. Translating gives CASSGGQGQISNQPQHF. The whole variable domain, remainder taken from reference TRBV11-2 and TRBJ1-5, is EAGVAQSPRYKIIEKRQSVAFWCNPISGHATLYWYQQILGQGPKLLIQFQNNGVVDDSQLPKDRFSAERLKGVDSTLKIQPAKLEDSAVYLCASSGGQGQISNQPQHFGDGTRLSIL.

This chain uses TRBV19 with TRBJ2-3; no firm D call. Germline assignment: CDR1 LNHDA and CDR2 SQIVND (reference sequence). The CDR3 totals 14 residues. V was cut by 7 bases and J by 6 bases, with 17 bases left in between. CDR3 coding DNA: TGTGCCAGTAATACCGGGCCTCCCCGGGATACGCAGTATTTT. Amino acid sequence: CASNTGPPRDTQYF.

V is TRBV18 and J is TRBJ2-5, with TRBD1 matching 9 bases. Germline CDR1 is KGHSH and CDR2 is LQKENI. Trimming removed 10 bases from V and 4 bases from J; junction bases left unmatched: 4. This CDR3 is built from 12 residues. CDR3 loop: CATSGQGETQYF. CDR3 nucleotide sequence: TGTGCCACCTCGGGACAGGGAGAGACCCAGTACTTC.

This CDR3 reads CASSQEGLPSAYEQYF. Here the CDR3 DNA reads TGCGCCAGCAGCCAAGAAGGCCTGCCGTCGGCTTACGAGCAGTACTTC. The chain combines TRBV4-1 with TRBJ2-7; D call uncertain. CDR1 is MGHRA and CDR2 is YSYEKL in the germline V gene. V shed 0 bases and J shed 4 bases, with 16 bases lying between them. CDR3 size: 16 residues.

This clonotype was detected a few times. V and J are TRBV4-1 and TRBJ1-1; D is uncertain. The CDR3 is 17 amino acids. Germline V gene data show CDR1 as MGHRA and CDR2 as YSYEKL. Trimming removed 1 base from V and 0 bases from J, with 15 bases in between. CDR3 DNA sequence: TGCGCCAGCAGCCAAGTCGGGTTGAATGCCATGAACACTGAAGCTTTCTTT. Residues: CASSQVGLNAMNTEAFF.

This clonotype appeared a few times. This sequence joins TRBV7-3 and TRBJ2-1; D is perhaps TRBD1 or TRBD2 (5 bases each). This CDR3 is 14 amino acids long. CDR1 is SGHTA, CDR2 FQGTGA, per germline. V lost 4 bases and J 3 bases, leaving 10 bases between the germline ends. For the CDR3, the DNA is TGTGCCAGCAGCTGGGACGCGAGCTACAATGAGCAGTTCTTC. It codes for CASSWDASYNEQFF.

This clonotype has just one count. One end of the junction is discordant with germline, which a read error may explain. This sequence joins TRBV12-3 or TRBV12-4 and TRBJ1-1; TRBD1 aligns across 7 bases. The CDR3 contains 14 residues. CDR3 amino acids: CASRLFGQDTKAFF. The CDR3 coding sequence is TGTGCCAGCAGACTTTTTGGACAGGACACTAAAGCTTTCTTT.

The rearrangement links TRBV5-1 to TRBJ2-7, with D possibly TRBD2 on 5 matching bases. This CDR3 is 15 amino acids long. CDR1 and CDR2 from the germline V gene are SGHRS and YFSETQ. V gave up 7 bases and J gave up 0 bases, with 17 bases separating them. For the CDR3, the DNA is TGCGCCAGCCCGTCGGTCAGAGGGAGCTCCTACGAGCAGTACTTC. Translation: CASPSVRGSSYEQYF.

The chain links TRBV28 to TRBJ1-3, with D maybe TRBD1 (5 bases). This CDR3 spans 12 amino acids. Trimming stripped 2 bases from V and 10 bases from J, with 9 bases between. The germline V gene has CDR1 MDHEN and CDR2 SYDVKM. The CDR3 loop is CASSLRGVTIYF. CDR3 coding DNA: TGTGCCAGCAGTTTACGGGGGGTGACCATATATTTT.